This TCR beta chain was identified during a study of cytomegalovirus exposure and HLA in healthy donors (dated by TCRdb to about 2017). About the full investigation: According to an earlier analysis of 550 to 700 of the donors, 150 million to 200 million T cells yielded approximately 120 million unique TCR beta sequences and 276 Gb of sequence data. In an earlier analysis of about 590 of the donors, high-throughput TCR beta sequencing was used to judge whether each TCR beta V gene segment behaved as functional or pseudogenic. Every discovery cohort repertoire had been produced on one sequencing platform. To study patterns of TCR occurrence, a later analysis re-analyzed previously published TCR beta repertoires from around 660 donors and added high-resolution HLA genotyping. The aim of the study was to test whether cataloging public T cell receptors could identify signatures of past pathogen exposure. An early release that covered about 640 HLA-typed donors contained approximately 300 gigabases of sequencing data and around 80 million unique TCR sequences. On average, 235,054 unique TCR beta nucleotide sequences were sequenced per donor among 398 genotyped donors of the cohort, with roughly 18% of those sequences being non-productive. Along with the approximately 670-subject first cohort, a separate validation cohort of around 110 different subjects was used. Of the roughly 400 genotyped donors, 65% to 90% fell in the genetic ancestry cluster associated with self-reported Caucasian donors. A later genetic analysis took genome-wide SNP genotypes for about 60% of the roughly 670 donors and used that subset as a discovery cohort. The later analysis used no new phenotypic data to find candidate immune exposures, relying instead on TCR beta sequences and their occurrence across donors. Donor age, sex, ethnicity and CMV serostatus were compiled alongside the repertoire data. Class I and class II HLA loci were covered by the typing at four-digit resolution. To predict cytomegalovirus infection status, the study brought together high-throughput TCR immunosequencing, statistical association of individual TCRs with disease status, and machine learning. About 5 DR-DQ haplotypes were handled as single units for association and clustering, since linkage in the cohort was strong. The number of donors typed differed by locus, with about 629-640 for A, B, C, DRB1 and DQB1, more than 500 for DQA1, 606 for DPA1, and around 450 for DPB1. The T cell repertoires of 670 or so subjects were profiled by immunosequencing and related to cytomegalovirus serostatus. What the study reported, not specific to this receptor: Most CMV-associated TCR beta chains appeared to be HLA-restricted in a later analysis, and the HLA associations seemed to be driven largely by CMV exposure. A further reported finding was that TCR beta sequences accurately predicted the HLA-A and HLA-B alleles for most subjects in the first cohort. In a later analysis, several top co-occurrence clusters were reported to appear linked to parvovirus B19, influenza, CMV and Epstein-Barr virus. Some IMGT-functional V segments, including TRBV6-2 and TRBV6-3, could not be told apart with the 87-base-pair reads, so those segments were excluded. Because HLA typing was missing for some donors at each locus, association tests included only the typed subset. Sequencing depth was assumed to be roughly uniform across donors in the presence/absence analyses, though that assumption may not hold. Broadly in line with IMGT annotations, most TCR beta V segments showed up in productive rearrangements about 90% or about 30% of the time in an earlier analysis of several hundred of the donors. A few of the identified cytomegalovirus-associated TCR beta chains were confirmed in vitro to be specific for cytomegalovirus antigens. In a later analysis, the rate of TCR association differed among HLA loci, with DRB1 alleles having the most associated TCRs and HLA-C alleles having the fewest. Assigning TCR associations to individual alleles was difficult when HLA alleles, especially DR and DQ, strongly co-occurred. The authors suggested that the approach could potentially be generalized to other disease states and immunological phenotypes. The study gave a list of more than 150 TCR beta chains associated with cytomegalovirus. A group of highly shared sequence variants was considered likely to be a technical artifact of the sequencing pipeline. Only TCR beta chains were sequenced in this cohort, and the absence of alpha or paired-chain data limited detectable features. A later analysis found that HLA-associated TCR beta chains were more clonally expanded and had lower generation probabilities than equally common non-associated chains. In a later genetic analysis, fewer N-insertions in productive TCRs were reported among donors in an Asian-associated ancestry cluster than the roughly 700-donor mean. For the cohort, immune exposure information was limited to CMV serostatus. At a false discovery rate of 0.05, a later analysis linked around 15,000 TCR beta sequences to specific HLA alleles. In a later genetic analysis, a missense DCLRE1C variant was associated with V-gene and J-gene trimming of TCR beta chains, and the association was replicated in an independent cohort. Because counts were too low, fewer than 20 rarely observed V segments, including chromosome 9 orphons, were excluded from the earlier analysis of around 590 of the donors. The classifier was reported to diagnose cytomegalovirus status with high specificity and sensitivity in both the original cohort and the validation cohort. Correlated functional status among segregating V segments might be attributable to linkage disequilibrium, but an unknown experimental factor could not be ruled out. Most TCR sequences were seen in very few donors, while some public TCRs were found in many individuals.

The cohort consisted of 600 or so healthy bone marrow donors. Cohort members were all nominally healthy when sampled, although unrecorded immune exposures were likely present. The donor was CMV seronegative and belonged to the group of over 300 seronegative cohort members. Every donor gave a peripheral blood sample, and the peripheral blood mononuclear cells from that sample were used for TCR beta sequencing. Genomic DNA extraction from the blood cell samples was performed with the Qiagen DNeasy Blood Extraction Kit. A note on this clone: Its cognate antigen has yet to be identified. The sample holds no much larger clone one base away, and base qualities are not on file.

V is clipped by 1 base and J by 1 base, and the sequence between their germline boundaries is 11 bases long. There are 15 amino acids in the CDR3, from cysteine to phenylalanine inclusive. CDR3 DNA is the only sequence kept; it has 45 bases, read in frame from the first base. In the germline V gene, CDR1 corresponds to SGDLS and CDR2 to YYNGEE. Library prep was done by the immunoSEQ multiplex PCR assay. The multiplex PCR relied on a mix of 60 forward primers for TCR Vbeta segments and 13 reverse primers for TCR Jbeta segments. The CDR3 region of rearranged TCR beta genes was amplified from genomic DNA by a multiplex PCR assay. Amplified TCR beta libraries were sequenced as 87-base-pair reads on the Illumina HiSeq System. In the paper's pipeline: A later analysis tallied roughly 80 million unique TCR beta chains across the 666 repertoires, and around 10 million of those chains were shared by two or more donors. Raw reads were error-corrected and collapsed into unique sequences with a nearest-neighbor algorithm that merged closely related sequences to remove PCR and sequencing errors. To assign V, D and J gene segments, CDR3 sequences were aligned to IMGT reference sequences. Each retained sequence needed at least a six-nucleotide match to both a V gene segment and a J gene segment. A rearrangement was called productive if the CDR3 had no stop codons and remained in frame with V and J, and every other rearrangement was called non-productive. Following IMGT convention, CDR3 was defined as the stretch from the second conserved V-encoded cysteine to the conserved J-encoded phenylalanine. The earlier analysis of about 610 of the donors excluded sequences that lacked an unambiguous match to a single V gene segment. In an earlier analysis of a few hundred of the donors, V segments were called functional above 56.7% productive rearrangements and were called segregating when the between-donor standard deviation exceeded 5%. To diagnose cytomegalovirus status from the catalog of TCR beta chain sequences, a statistical classification framework was built. In a later analysis, V and J genes were assigned by comparing TCR nucleotide sequences against IMGT/GENE-DB human TR gene sequences. A later analysis assigned CDR3 sequences and most-parsimonious VDJ recombination scenarios with the TCRdist pipeline. A later analysis defined each TCR beta chain by its CDR3 amino acid sequence plus V-gene family, and excluded reads lacking a unique V-gene family. In a later analysis, fewer than 650 highly shared, low-generation-probability nucleotide sequences were removed to address suspected cross-contamination and a sequencing artifact. For each public chain, a later analysis derived a clonal expansion index from normalized ranks of inferred template counts within each repertoire. Generation probabilities in a later analysis came from a VDJ recombination model fitted to out-of-frame rearrangements, and those results were checked against IGoR. In a later analysis, hypergeometric tests were used to score TCR-TCR, TCR-HLA and TCR-CMV co-occurrence, with a repertoire-size bias correction applied to TCR pairs. A later analysis estimated false discovery rates by permuting HLA or CMV assignments 20 times. In a later analysis, co-occurring TCRs were grouped using DBSCAN, and TCRdist sequence similarity was added for clustering within HLA-allele-positive subsets. Repertoires with fewer than 30,000 or more than 120,000 public chains, plus five repertoires with anomalous nucleotide sharing, were excluded from co-occurrence clustering. TCRdb re-hosts the immuneACCESS table, in-frame sequences only. Its copies lack some clones; in the studies checked, an unresolved V gene accounts for under half of them, and the cause for the rest is not known. The DNA gave D and trimming, while V, J and clone size come from that table. For this sample there are 100,000 to 150,000 clones; around 80% appear just once. The ten top clones hold 1.3% to 1.5% of the sample.

The specimen was PBMCs. The chain employs TRBV9 and TRBJ2-5; D gene: possibly TRBD2, on 5 matching bases. The TCR was taken from a female donor in good health and CMV-seronegative. CDR3 sequence: CASSVNPDFQETQYF. The nucleotide sequence reads TGTGCCAGCAGCGTAAATCCGGACTTCCAAGAGACCCAGTACTTC.